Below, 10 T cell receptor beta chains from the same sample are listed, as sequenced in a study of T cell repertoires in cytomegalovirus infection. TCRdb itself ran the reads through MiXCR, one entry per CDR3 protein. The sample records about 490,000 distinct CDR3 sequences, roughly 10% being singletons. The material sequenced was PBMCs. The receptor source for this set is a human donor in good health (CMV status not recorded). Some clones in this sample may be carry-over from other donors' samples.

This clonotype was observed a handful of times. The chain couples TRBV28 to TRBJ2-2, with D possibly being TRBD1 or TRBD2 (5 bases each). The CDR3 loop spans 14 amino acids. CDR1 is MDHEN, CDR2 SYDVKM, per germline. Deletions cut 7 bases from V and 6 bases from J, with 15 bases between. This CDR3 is CASTRNLGAGELFF. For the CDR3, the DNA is TGTGCCAGCACCAGAAACTTGGGGGCCGGGGAGCTGTTTTTT.

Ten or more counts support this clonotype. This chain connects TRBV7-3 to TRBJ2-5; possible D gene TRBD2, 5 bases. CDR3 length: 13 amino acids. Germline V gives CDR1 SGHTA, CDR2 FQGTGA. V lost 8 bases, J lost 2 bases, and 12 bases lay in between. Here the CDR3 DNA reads TGTGCCAGCTCCCGGACTTTACAAGAGACCCAGTACTTC. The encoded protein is CASSRTLQETQYF.

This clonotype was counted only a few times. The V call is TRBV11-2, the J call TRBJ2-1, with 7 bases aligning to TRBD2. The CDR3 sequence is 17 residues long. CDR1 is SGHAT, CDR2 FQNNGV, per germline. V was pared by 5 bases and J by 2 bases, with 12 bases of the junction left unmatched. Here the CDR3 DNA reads TGTGCCAGCAGCCGGGGGGATGGGGGAGTGACCTACAATGAGCAGTTCTTC. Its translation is CASSRGDGGVTYNEQFF.

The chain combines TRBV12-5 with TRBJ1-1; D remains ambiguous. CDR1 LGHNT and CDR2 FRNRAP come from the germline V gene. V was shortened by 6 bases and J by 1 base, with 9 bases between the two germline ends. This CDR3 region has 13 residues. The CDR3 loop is CASGSQPNTEAFF. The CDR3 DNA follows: TGTGCTAGTGGGTCTCAACCGAACACTGAAGCTTTCTTT. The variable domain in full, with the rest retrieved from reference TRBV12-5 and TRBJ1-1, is DARVTQTPRHKVTEMGQEVTMRCQPILGHNTVFWYRQTMMQGLELLAYFRNRAPLDDSGMPKDRFSAEMPDATLATLKIQPSEPRDSAVYFCASGSQPNTEAFFGQGTRLTVV.

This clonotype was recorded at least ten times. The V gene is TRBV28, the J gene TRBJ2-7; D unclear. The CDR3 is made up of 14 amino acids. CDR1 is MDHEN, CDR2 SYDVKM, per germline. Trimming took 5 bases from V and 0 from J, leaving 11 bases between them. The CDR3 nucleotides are TGTGCCAGCAGTCCTTCGAGAAGCTCCTACGAGCAGTACTTC. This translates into CASSPSRSSYEQYF.

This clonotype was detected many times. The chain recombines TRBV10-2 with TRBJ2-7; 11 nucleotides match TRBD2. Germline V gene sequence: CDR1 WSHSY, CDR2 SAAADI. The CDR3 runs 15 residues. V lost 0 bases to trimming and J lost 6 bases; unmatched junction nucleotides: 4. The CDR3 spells CASSESVLAGVEQYF. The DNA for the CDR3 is TGCGCCAGCAGTGAGTCAGTACTAGCGGGGGTCGAGCAGTACTTC.

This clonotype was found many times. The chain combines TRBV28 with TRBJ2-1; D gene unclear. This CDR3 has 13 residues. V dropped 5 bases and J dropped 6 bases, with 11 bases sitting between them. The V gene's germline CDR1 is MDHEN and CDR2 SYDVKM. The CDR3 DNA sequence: TGTGCCAGCAGTCTGGACCGGTCCAATGAGCAGTTCTTC. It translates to CASSLDRSNEQFF. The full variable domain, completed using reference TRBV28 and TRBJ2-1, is DVKVTQSSRYLVKRTGEKVFLECVQDMDHENMFWYRQDPGLGLRLIYFSYDVKMKEKGDIPEGYSVSREKKERFSLILESASTNQTSMYLCASSLDRSNEQFFGPGTRLTVL.

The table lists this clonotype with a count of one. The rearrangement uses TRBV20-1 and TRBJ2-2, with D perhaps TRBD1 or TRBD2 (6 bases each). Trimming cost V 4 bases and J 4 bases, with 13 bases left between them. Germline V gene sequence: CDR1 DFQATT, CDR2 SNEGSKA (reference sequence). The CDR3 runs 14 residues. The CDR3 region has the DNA TGCAGTGCTATACCCGGGGGCTCCACCGGGGAGCTGTTTTTT. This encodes CSAIPGGSTGELFF.

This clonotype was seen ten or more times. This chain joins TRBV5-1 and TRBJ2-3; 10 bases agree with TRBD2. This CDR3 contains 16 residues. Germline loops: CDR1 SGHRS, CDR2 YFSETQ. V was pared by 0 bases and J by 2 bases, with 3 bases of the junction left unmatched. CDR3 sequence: CASSLGTSGITDTQYF. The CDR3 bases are TGCGCCAGCAGCTTGGGGACTAGCGGAATCACAGATACGCAGTATTTT.

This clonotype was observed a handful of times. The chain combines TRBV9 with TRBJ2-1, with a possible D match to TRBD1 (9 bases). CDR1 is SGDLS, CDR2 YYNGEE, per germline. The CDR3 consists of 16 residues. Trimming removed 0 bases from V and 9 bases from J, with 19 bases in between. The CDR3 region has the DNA TGTGCCAGCAGCGTAGTAGCGGGACAGGGAGTATCTGAGCAGTTCTTC. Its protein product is CASSVVAGQGVSEQFF.